The present entry profiles one T cell receptor (beta chain) with its context. These data originate in a study of shared clonotypes between healthy human individuals. The germline V gene has CDR1 SNHLY and CDR2 FYNNEI. V was pared by 8 bases and J by 4 bases, with 18 bases between. The CDR3 has 15 residues. Using immunoSEQ multiplex PCR, the repertoire was profiled, and TCRdb retains in-frame clones only, with some absent. The sample lists about 490,000 clones; approximately 79% were seen once. The healthy adult donors were HIV-negative and reported no recent acute infections or vaccinations. Only Caucasian adults living in Nashville, Tennessee made up the donor group.

Sequencing was performed on PBMCs. The origin of this receptor is a woman aged 40 to 49 in good health. Some clones in this sample may be carry-over from other donors' samples. The V and J genes are TRBV2 and TRBJ1-5; tentative D call: TRBD1 (5 bases). DNA of the CDR3: TGTGCCAGCGGCCCCCCCCAGGGTCCGAATCAGCCCCAGCATTTT. This gives the protein CASGPPQGPNQPQHF.